This TCR beta chain comes out of a study of blood T cell repertoires in COVID-19. The CDR3 is 14 residues long. V shed 5 bases and J 1 base; nucleotides not matched to a gene: 3. The V gene's germline CDR1 is SGHTA and CDR2 FQGTGA. TCRdb's table, derived via immunoSEQ multiplex PCR, lists solely in-frame clones and lacks some. The sample has nearly 250,000 clones, approximately 90% seen once. What was sequenced was PBMCs or T cells enriched from blood (not recorded which). The TCR comes from a man aged 50-60 years who had been exposed to COVID-19. The genes are TRBV7-3 and TRBJ2-3, with 7 positions matching TRBD1. CDR3 loop: CASSTTGGTDTQYF. CDR3 DNA: TGTGCCAGCAGCACCACAGGGGGCACAGATACGCAGTATTTT.